The 30 T cell receptor beta chains reported below all come from one sample, sequenced in a study of response to subunit inactivated influenza vaccine. TCRdb recomputed calls from the RT-PCR reads with MiXCR, one row per CDR3 protein. The table has 800,000 or so distinct CDR3 sequences, about 20% seen once. Specimen: PBMCs from blood, collected around 5 days after vaccination. These TCRs come from a man aged 50 to 60 who received an inactivated influenza vaccine.

Ten or more counts support this clonotype. The chain recombines TRBV20-1 with TRBJ2-1; D perhaps matches TRBD2 (5 bases). Germline V gene data show CDR1 as DFQATT and CDR2 as SNEGSKA (reference sequence). The CDR3 has 14 amino acids. V lost 5 bases, J lost 3 bases, and 14 bases lay in between. In nucleotides, the CDR3 is TGCAGTGCTGGGCGACGGGGTGTCTACAATGAGCAGTTCTTC. Amino acid sequence: CSAGRRGVYNEQFF.

This clonotype came up a few times. This chain uses TRBV5-1 with TRBJ2-7; TRBD1 matches 7 bases. Germline CDR1 SGHRS, CDR2 YFSETQ. The length of the CDR3 is 15 residues. V was pared by 0 bases and J by 4 bases, with 7 bases of the junction left unmatched. The CDR3 nucleotides are TGCGCCAGCAGCTTGGCTCAGGGGGACACATACGAGCAGTACTTC. Amino acids: CASSLAQGDTYEQYF.

The rearrangement uses TRBV7-3 and TRBJ2-1, with 9 positions matching TRBD2. Germline V lookup: CDR1 SGHTA, CDR2 FQGTGA. This CDR3 comprises 15 residues. J lost 6 bases, V lost 5 bases, and 8 bases had no gene match. The CDR3 DNA sequence: TGTGCCAGCAGCCCTCCCGGGACTAGCAGCAATGAGCAGTTCTTC. The encoded protein is CASSPPGTSSNEQFF. Using reference TRBV7-3 and TRBJ2-1 for the parts outside the CDR3, the full variable domain is GAGVSQTPSNKVTEKGKYVELRCDPISGHTALYWYRQSLGQGPEFLIYFQGTGAADDSGLPNDRFFAVRPEGSVSTLKIQRTERGDSAVYLCASSPPGTSSNEQFFGPGTRLTVL.

This clonotype showed up just a few times. V usage is TRBV11-2 and J usage is TRBJ2-1; 8 positions agree with TRBD2. Germline CDR1 reads SGHAT; CDR2 reads FQNNGV. Germline trimming cut 3 bases from V and 5 bases from J; bases unmatched to any gene: 3. The CDR3 spans 14 residues. The CDR3: CASSFRLANNEQFF. The DNA for the CDR3 is TGTGCCAGCAGCTTTCGACTAGCGAACAATGAGCAGTTCTTC. Filled out from reference TRBV11-2 and TRBJ2-1, the complete variable domain reads EAGVAQSPRYKIIEKRQSVAFWCNPISGHATLYWYQQILGQGPKLLIQFQNNGVVDDSQLPKDRFSAERLKGVDSTLKIQPAKLEDSAVYLCASSFRLANNEQFFGPGTRLTVL.

The chain joins TRBV5-1 to TRBJ2-5; D remains unclear. Germline V gives CDR1 SGHRS, CDR2 YFSETQ. Deletions cut 2 bases from V and 0 bases from J, with 8 bases between. CDR3 length equals 14 residues. CDR3 protein: CASSLFSDQETQYF. The CDR3, as DNA: TGCGCCAGCAGCTTATTCTCGGACCAAGAGACCCAGTACTTC.

The chain recombines TRBV5-1 with TRBJ1-2; D not certain. Trimming removed 5 bases at V and 3 bases at J, with 11 bases between. CDR1 and CDR2 from the germline V gene are SGHRS and YFSETQ. The CDR3 extends over 13 amino acids. CDR3 sequence reads: CASSTEYHYGYTF. CDR3 coding DNA: TGCGCCAGCAGTACCGAGTACCACTATGGCTACACCTTC.

This sequence joins TRBV7-2 and TRBJ2-1; 8 bases are a match to TRBD2. The CDR3 has 15 residues. V was pared by 2 bases and J by 9 bases, with 9 bases of the junction left unmatched. Per germline, CDR1 SGHTA and CDR2 FQGNSA. In DNA, the CDR3 is TGTGCCAGCAGCTTATTCGGGACTAGAGCGGGTGAGCAGTTCTTC. Amino acids: CASSLFGTRAGEQFF.

The sample holds a few counts of this clonotype. The chain carries TRBV5-1 and TRBJ2-7, with a tentative D call TRBD1 (5 bases). CDR1 and CDR2 (germline): SGHRS, YFSETQ. Trimming took off 4 bases at V and 4 bases at J, with 15 bases between the two ends. The CDR3 covers 14 residues. For the CDR3, the DNA is TGCGCCAGCAGCCCGACAGACTTAGGTTACGAGCAGTACTTC. Translating gives CASSPTDLGYEQYF.

This clonotype was counted many times. The rearrangement links TRBV7-9 to TRBJ2-1; D is unresolved. V was shortened by 5 bases and J by 11 bases, with 25 bases between the two germline ends. The CDR3 runs 16 residues. Germline V gives CDR1 SEHNR, CDR2 FQNEAQ (reference sequence). CDR3 bases: TGTGCCAGCAGCCGCCCCCGAGACGTACTTACAATGCAGCAGTTCTTC. This codes for CASSRPRDVLTMQQFF.

This clonotype was seen a few times. CDR3 amino acids: CASSLNRNPPETQYF. As DNA, the CDR3 is TGCGCCAGCAGCTTGAACCGCAACCCCCCGGAGACCCAGTACTTC. The chain is built from TRBV5-1 and TRBJ2-5; D not resolved. Trimming took off 1 base at V and 5 bases at J, with 15 bases between the two ends. From germline, CDR1 is SGHRS and CDR2 YFSETQ. The CDR3 has 15 residues.

CDR3 in amino acids: CASSQPTYLAGGVNEQFF. In DNA form, the CDR3 reads TGCGCCAGCAGCCAACCAACCTACCTAGCGGGGGGCGTGAATGAGCAGTTCTTC. The rearrangement links TRBV4-1 to TRBJ2-1; 11 bases line up with TRBD2. Unmatched junction bases numbered 13, after V lost 2 bases and J lost 7 bases. The germline V gene has CDR1 MGHRA and CDR2 YSYEKL. There are 18 residues in the CDR3.

A few counts support this clonotype. The chain is built from TRBV4-2 and TRBJ2-1; the match to TRBD2 covers 9 bases. The CDR3 has 18 residues. Germline V CDR1 and CDR2: LGHNA, YNFKEQ. The V gene end was trimmed by 2 bases and the J gene end by 1 base; junction bases not matched to a gene: 9. CDR3 in amino acids: CASSQLGAGGLSYNEQFF. In DNA, the CDR3 is TGTGCCAGCAGCCAACTTGGCGCGGGGGGGTTGTCCTACAATGAGCAGTTCTTC.

This clonotype was found many times. The V call is TRBV11-2, the J call TRBJ2-7, with D perhaps TRBD1 (5 bases). CDR1 and CDR2 from the germline V gene are SGHAT and FQNNGV. The CDR3 is made up of 16 amino acids. V lost 2 bases, J lost 2 bases, and 16 bases lay in between. CDR3 sequence: CASSLLHRPPTYEQYF. CDR3 nucleotides: TGTGCCAGCAGCTTACTCCACAGGCCCCCCACCTACGAGCAGTACTTC.

This clonotype showed up many times. At one end the junction does not follow the germline gene, possibly because of a read error. The V and J genes are TRBV5-1 and TRBJ2-5; 13 bases fit TRBD2. The length of the CDR3 is 16 residues. Per germline, CDR1 SGHRS and CDR2 YFSETQ. Here the CDR3 reads CASSSRLAGGQETQYF. In DNA, the CDR3 is TGTGCCAGCAGTTCCCGACTAGCGGGGGGACAAGAGACCCAGTACTTC.

The V gene is TRBV15, the J gene TRBJ1-5, with 7 bases that match TRBD1. Trimming at V came to 0 bases and at J to 3 bases, leaving 11 bases not matched to a gene. The CDR3 length is 18 residues. CDR1 LNHNV and CDR2 YYDKDF come from the germline V gene (reference sequence). CDR3 amino acids: CATSRDSSTGTANQPQHF. The CDR3 DNA follows: TGTGCCACCAGCAGAGACTCTTCGACAGGGACAGCCAATCAGCCCCAGCATTTT. The entire variable domain, with the rest obtained from reference TRBV15 and TRBJ1-5, is as follows: DAMVIQNPRYQVTQFGKPVTLSCSQTLNHNVMYWYQQKSSQAPKLLFHYYDKDFNNEADTPDNFQSRRPNTSFCFLDIRSPGLGDTAMYLCATSRDSSTGTANQPQHFGDGTRLSIL.

This chain links TRBV4-2 with TRBJ1-5; perhaps TRBD1 as D (6 bases). CDR1 and CDR2 from the germline V gene are LGHNA and YNFKEQ. V was pared by 5 bases and J by 4 bases, with 12 bases between. The CDR3 runs 14 residues. The CDR3 protein is CASSYDRNNQPQHF. CDR3 DNA sequence: TGTGCCAGCAGCTATGACAGGAATAATCAGCCCCAGCATTTT.

This chain connects TRBV20-1 to TRBJ2-1; D possibly corresponds to TRBD1 (5 bases). Germline assignment: CDR1 DFQATT and CDR2 SNEGSKA (reference sequence). V lost 3 bases and J lost 7, with 10 bases in between. This CDR3 has 12 residues. This CDR3 is CSASVRVNEQFF. The CDR3 nucleotides read TGCAGTGCTAGCGTCAGGGTTAATGAGCAGTTCTTC.

This clonotype was counted ten times or more. This chain uses TRBV7-3 with TRBJ2-3; D ambiguous. The ends were cut back, 1 base at V and 6 bases at J, with 8 bases in the middle. Germline V gives CDR1 SGHTA, CDR2 FQGTGA. CDR3 length equals 13 residues. Here the CDR3 reads CASSLSRSDTQYF. The CDR3 DNA reads as TGTGCCAGCAGCTTAAGCAGGTCGGATACGCAGTATTTT.

The chain uses TRBV27 and TRBJ2-1; the D gene could be TRBD1 or TRBD2 (5 bases each). CDR1 is MNHEY, CDR2 SMNVEV, per germline (reference sequence). Trimming removed 3 bases from V and 7 bases from J, with 25 bases in between. This CDR3 is built from 18 residues. The CDR3 coding sequence is TGTGCCAGCAGTTTGACTTCCCCCGGGGACCTCAGTTTGAATGAGCAGTTCTTC. Translated: CASSLTSPGDLSLNEQFF.

CDR3 coding DNA: TGCAGCGTTGAGGGTCTTTTTACAGGGGAAGCTTTCTTT. This sequence encodes CSVEGLFTGEAFF. This chain uses TRBV29-1 with TRBJ1-1; perhaps TRBD1 as D (6 bases). CDR1 is SQVTM, CDR2 ANQGSEA, per germline. The CDR3 totals 13 residues. V was pared by 3 bases and J by 8 bases, with 16 bases between. Full variable domain (missing parts from reference TRBV29-1 and TRBJ1-1): SAVISQKPSRDICQRGTSLTIQCQVDSQVTMMFWYRQQPGQSLTLIATANQGSEATYESGFVIDKFPISRPNLTFSTLTVSNMSPEDSSIYLCSVEGLFTGEAFFGQGTRLTVV.

There are a few counts of this clonotype. The chain links TRBV28 to TRBJ2-7; D unresolved. CDR3 length: 12 residues. The ends were cut back, 2 bases at V and 6 bases at J, with 8 bases in the middle. Germline CDR1 MDHEN, CDR2 SYDVKM. This chain's CDR3 is CASSLVGLEQYF. CDR3 bases: TGTGCCAGCAGTTTAGTGGGTCTCGAGCAGTACTTC.

This clonotype occurred a few times. The rearrangement uses TRBV5-1 and TRBJ2-7; D unclear. Germline CDR1 SGHRS, CDR2 YFSETQ. The CDR3 has 15 residues. V gave up 2 bases and J gave up 0 bases, with 12 bases separating them. Written as DNA, the CDR3 is TGCGCCAGCAGCTTACACTCACAGAGCTCCTACGAGCAGTACTTC. This sequence encodes CASSLHSQSSYEQYF.

This chain connects TRBV7-2 to TRBJ1-5, with D maybe TRBD1 (5 bases). V lost 2 bases and J 6 bases, leaving 11 bases between the germline ends. CDR1 and CDR2 from the germline V gene are SGHTA and FQGNSA. This CDR3 comprises 14 residues. CDR3 sequence reads: CASSLWGAGQPQHF. The CDR3, as DNA: TGTGCCAGCAGCTTATGGGGCGCGGGTCAGCCCCAGCATTTT.

This clonotype occurred a few times. The rearrangement joins TRBV3-1 to TRBJ2-3; a weak D match, TRBD2 (5 bases). There are 17 residues in the CDR3. V shed 4 bases and J shed 3 bases, with 20 bases lying between them. Per germline, CDR1 LGHDT and CDR2 YNNKEL (reference sequence). DNA of the CDR3: TGTGCCAGCAGCCTATTAAGGACGGCTTCGGGGACAGATACGCAGTATTTT. Encoded protein: CASSLLRTASGTDTQYF.

This chain connects TRBV20-1 to TRBJ1-1, with 11 positions matching TRBD1. V trimming: 5 bases; J trimming: 5 bases; junction bases outside the gene matches: 4. Germline-derived CDR1 and CDR2 are DFQATT and SNEGSKA (reference sequence). The CDR3 extends over 13 amino acids. DNA for the CDR3: TGCAGTGCTGGACAGGGGGCCGGTACTGAAGCTTTCTTT. Protein product: CSAGQGAGTEAFF.

This clonotype has only a few counts. V and J are TRBV5-1 and TRBJ2-1; 9 positions agree with TRBD2. The ends lost 7 bases at V and 6 bases at J; junction bases unmatched: 11. Germline CDR1 and CDR2: SGHRS and YFSETQ. CDR3 length: 15 residues. The CDR3 here is CASWAGSGSGNEQFF. Here the CDR3 DNA reads TGCGCCAGCTGGGCCGGTAGCGGGAGTGGCAATGAGCAGTTCTTC.

The rearrangement uses TRBV5-1 and TRBJ2-7; no definite D call. This CDR3 is 15 amino acids long. CDR1 and CDR2 from the germline V gene are SGHRS and YFSETQ. Trimming cost V 2 bases and J 0 bases, with 12 bases left between them. For the CDR3, the DNA is TGCGCCAGCAGCTTCGAACTTACAACCTCCTACGAGCAGTACTTC. Translation: CASSFELTTSYEQYF.

This chain links TRBV7-2 with TRBJ2-2; D is possibly TRBD2 (6 bases). Germline CDR1 reads SGHTA; CDR2 reads FQGNSA. Trimming cost V 4 bases and J 7 bases, with 16 bases left between them. This CDR3 comprises 15 residues. The CDR3 here is CASSSLWGGVGELFF. DNA of the CDR3: TGTGCCAGCAGCTCGTTATGGGGAGGCGTCGGGGAGCTGTTTTTT.

This clonotype was counted a few times. The gene calls are TRBV9 and TRBJ2-2; 7 bases map to TRBD1. Germline CDR1 is SGDLS and CDR2 is YYNGEE. This CDR3 region has 17 residues. J was trimmed by 4 bases and V by 2 bases; bases with no gene match: 11. The CDR3 reads CASSVDRRRGSTGELFF. In DNA, the CDR3 is TGTGCCAGCAGCGTGGACAGGAGGCGCGGTAGCACCGGGGAGCTGTTTTTT.

This clonotype was detected many times. In DNA form, the CDR3 reads TGTGCCAGCAGAAGGGGAGAAGAGACCCAGTACTTC. Its translation is CASRRGEETQYF. The gene calls are TRBV12-3 or TRBV12-4 and TRBJ2-5; TRBD1 or TRBD2 may be the D gene (5 bases each). V was trimmed by 6 bases and J by 3 bases, leaving 8 bases between them. The CDR3 is made up of 12 amino acids.